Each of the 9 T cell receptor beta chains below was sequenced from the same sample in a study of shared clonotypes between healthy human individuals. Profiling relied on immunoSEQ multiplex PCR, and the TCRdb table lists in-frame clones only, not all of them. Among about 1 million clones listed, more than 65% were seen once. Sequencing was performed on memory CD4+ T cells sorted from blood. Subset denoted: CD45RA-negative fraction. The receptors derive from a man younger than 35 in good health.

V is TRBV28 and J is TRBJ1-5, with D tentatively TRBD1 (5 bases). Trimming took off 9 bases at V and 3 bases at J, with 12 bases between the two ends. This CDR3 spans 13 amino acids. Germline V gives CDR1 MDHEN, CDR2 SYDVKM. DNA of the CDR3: TGTGCCAGTGAAGGGGTCTTCAATCAGCCCCAGCATTTT. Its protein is CASEGVFNQPQHF.

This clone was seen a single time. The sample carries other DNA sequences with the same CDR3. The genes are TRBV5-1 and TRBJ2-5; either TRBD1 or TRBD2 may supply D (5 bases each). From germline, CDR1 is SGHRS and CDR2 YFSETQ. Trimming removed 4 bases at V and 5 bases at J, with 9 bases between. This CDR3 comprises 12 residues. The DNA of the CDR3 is TGCGCCAGCAGCGCGAGGGGTGAGACCCAGTACTTC. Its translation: CASSARGETQYF.

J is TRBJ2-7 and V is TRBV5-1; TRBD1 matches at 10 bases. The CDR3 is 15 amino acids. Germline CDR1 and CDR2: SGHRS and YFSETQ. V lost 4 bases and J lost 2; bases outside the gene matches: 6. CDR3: CASSASGTGAYEQYF. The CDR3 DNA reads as TGCGCCAGCAGCGCCTCCGGGACAGGGGCCTACGAGCAGTACTTC.

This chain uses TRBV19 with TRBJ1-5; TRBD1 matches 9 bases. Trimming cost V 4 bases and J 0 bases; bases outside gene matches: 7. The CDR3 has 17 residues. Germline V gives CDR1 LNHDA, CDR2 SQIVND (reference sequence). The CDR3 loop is CASSKRQGGNSNQPQHF. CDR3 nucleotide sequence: TGTGCCAGTAGTAAACGACAGGGGGGTAATAGCAATCAGCCCCAGCATTTT.

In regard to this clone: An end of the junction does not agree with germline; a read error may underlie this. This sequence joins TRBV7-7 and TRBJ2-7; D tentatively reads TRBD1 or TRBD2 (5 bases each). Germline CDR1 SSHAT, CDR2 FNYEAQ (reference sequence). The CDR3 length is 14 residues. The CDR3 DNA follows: TGTGCTAGCAGCCCTACCGGGACCCTGGGGGAGCAGTACTTC. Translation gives CASSPTGTLGEQYF.

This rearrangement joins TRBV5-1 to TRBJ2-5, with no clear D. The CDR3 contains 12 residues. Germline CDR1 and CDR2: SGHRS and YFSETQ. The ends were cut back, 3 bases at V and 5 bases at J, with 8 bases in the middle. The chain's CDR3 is CASSYIYETQYF. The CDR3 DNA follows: TGCGCCAGCAGCTATATCTATGAGACCCAGTACTTC. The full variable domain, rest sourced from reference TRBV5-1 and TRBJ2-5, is KAGVTQTPRYLIKTRGQQVTLSCSPISGHRSVSWYQQTPGQGLQFLFEYFSETQRNKGNFPGRFSGRQFSNSRSEMNVSTLELGDSALYLCASSYIYETQYFGPGTRLLVL.

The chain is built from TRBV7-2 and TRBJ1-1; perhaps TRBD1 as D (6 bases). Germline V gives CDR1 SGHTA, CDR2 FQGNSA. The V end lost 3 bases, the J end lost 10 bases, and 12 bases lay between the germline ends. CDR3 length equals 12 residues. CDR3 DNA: TGTGCCAGCAGCTTTGACAGGCGTGCAGCTTTCTTT. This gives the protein CASSFDRRAAFF.

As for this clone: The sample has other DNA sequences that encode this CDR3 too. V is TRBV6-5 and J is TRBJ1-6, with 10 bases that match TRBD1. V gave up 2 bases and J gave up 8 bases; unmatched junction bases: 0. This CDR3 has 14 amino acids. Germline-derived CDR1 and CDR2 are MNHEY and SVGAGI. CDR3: CASSYGTGDSPLHF. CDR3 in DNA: TGTGCCAGCAGTTACGGGACAGGGGATTCACCCCTCCACTTT.

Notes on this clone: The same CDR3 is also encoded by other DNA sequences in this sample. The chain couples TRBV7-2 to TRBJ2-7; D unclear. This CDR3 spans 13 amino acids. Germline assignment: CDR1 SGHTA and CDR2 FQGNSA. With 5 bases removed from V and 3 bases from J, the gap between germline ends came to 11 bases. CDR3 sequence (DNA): TGTGCCAGCAGCCCCGATGGGTTCTACGAGCAGTACTTC. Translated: CASSPDGFYEQYF.